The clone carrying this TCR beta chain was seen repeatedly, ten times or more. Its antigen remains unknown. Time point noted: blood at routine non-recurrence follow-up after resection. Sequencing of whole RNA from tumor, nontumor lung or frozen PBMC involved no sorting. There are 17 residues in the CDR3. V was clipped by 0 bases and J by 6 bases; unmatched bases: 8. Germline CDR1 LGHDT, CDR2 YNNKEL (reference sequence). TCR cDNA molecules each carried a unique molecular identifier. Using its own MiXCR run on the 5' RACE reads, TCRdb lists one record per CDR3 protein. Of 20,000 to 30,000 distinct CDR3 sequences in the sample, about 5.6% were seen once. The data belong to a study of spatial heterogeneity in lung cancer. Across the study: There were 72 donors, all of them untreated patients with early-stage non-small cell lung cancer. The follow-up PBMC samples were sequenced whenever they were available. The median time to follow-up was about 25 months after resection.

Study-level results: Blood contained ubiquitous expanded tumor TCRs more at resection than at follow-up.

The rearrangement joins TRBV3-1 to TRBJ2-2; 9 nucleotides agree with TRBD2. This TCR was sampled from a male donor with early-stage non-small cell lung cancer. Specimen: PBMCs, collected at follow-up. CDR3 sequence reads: CASSQDLASGIPGELFF. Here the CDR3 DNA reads TGTGCCAGCAGCCAAGATCTCGCTAGCGGGATCCCCGGGGAGCTGTTTTTT.